The present TCR beta chain was sequenced within a study of cytomegalovirus exposure and HLA in healthy donors. A multiplex PCR was run with 60 Vbeta primers and 13 Jbeta primers. Produced via immunoSEQ multiplex PCR; TCRdb's table is partial and in-frame only. The sample records 68,000 or so clones, 75% to 85% being singletons. Trimming stripped 6 bases from V and 6 bases from J, with 12 bases between. Germline-derived CDR1 and CDR2 are SNHLY and FYNNEI. The CDR3 spans 13 residues. The J gene is TRBJ2-1, the V gene TRBV2, with a weak D call TRBD1 (5 bases). Sequencing input: PBMCs. This clonotype was sampled from a human donor in good health. DNA of the CDR3: TGTGCCAGCAGATTGGCAGGGCTCAATGAGCAGTTCTTC. Translated: CASRLAGLNEQFF.